This TCR beta chain was observed in a study of blood T cell repertoires in COVID-19. Study-wide background: Some COVID-19 samples were acute and others convalescent; all came from the United States, Italy and Spain. Sample material is recorded as cDNA or gDNA derived from T cells, B-cell-depleted T cells, or PBMCs.

Per the authors' pipeline: The authors estimated nucleated cell counts from reference gene primer amplification. Data came from immunoSEQ multiplex PCR; TCRdb stores just in-frame clones and leaves some out. V and J calls plus clone size are reproduced from that table; the DNA served to infer D and trimming. The sample records around 700,000 clones, more than 80% being singletons. Germline assignment: CDR1 LGHNA and CDR2 YNFKEQ. Trimming stripped 0 bases from V and 5 bases from J, with 7 bases between. The CDR3 length is 14 residues. This clone has a handful of counts. Sequenced material: peripheral blood. The rearrangement links TRBV4-2 to TRBJ2-2; weak D call: TRBD2 (5 bases). This clonotype was obtained from a woman younger than 30 with acute or convalescent COVID-19. CDR3: CASSQEGGTGELFF. The DNA of the CDR3 is TGTGCCAGCAGCCAAGAAGGCGGGACCGGGGAGCTGTTTTTT.